The 17 T cell receptor beta chains below all came from one sample that was sequenced in a study of human T cells and chemical hapten exposure. A single record per CDR3 protein comes from TCRdb applying MiXCR to the RACE reads. Counted here are about 85,000 distinct CDR3 sequences, roughly 12% occurring once; the ten biggest clones make up about 1.6%. Time point specified: patch test 2, 6 weeks after DPC sensitization. Treatment given: therapeutic diphenylcyclopropenone sensitization with weekly scalp DPC. Sequenced material: whole blood, taken in connection with sensitization to the hapten diphenylcyclopropenone (DPC). All receptors derive from a man younger than 30 with alopecia areata. Some clones in this sample may be carry-over from other donors' samples.

This clonotype was seen ten or more times. The chain recombines TRBV10-3 with TRBJ1-2, with D hard to call. Trimming took 2 bases from V and 8 from J, leaving 6 bases between them. The CDR3 runs 11 residues. CDR1 is ENHRY, CDR2 SYGVKD, per germline. The CDR3 DNA is TGTGCCATCAGTGAGGAGAGAGGCTACACCTTC. Its translation: CAISEERGYTF.

This clonotype has at least ten counts. The chain carries TRBV12-5 and TRBJ2-3, with 7 bases matching TRBD1. The CDR3 contains 17 residues. Germline CDR1 LGHNT, CDR2 FRNRAP. V trimming: 0 bases; J trimming: 2 bases; junction bases outside the gene matches: 8. In DNA form, the CDR3 reads TGTGCTAGTGGTTTGGTACATGAGGGGGCCTACACAGATACGCAGTATTTT. This encodes CASGLVHEGAYTDTQYF.

This clonotype was observed many times. The V gene is TRBV5-1, the J gene TRBJ2-3; D unresolved. Trimming took 6 bases from V and 2 from J, leaving 10 bases between them. CDR1 SGHRS and CDR2 YFSETQ come from the germline V gene. The CDR3 is 13 amino acids. The CDR3, as DNA: TGCGCCAGCACAACAGACTTCACAGATACGCAGTATTTT. This sequence encodes CASTTDFTDTQYF.

This chain joins TRBV5-4 and TRBJ2-5; 8 bases are a match to TRBD2. CDR1 is SGHNT and CDR2 is YYREEE in the germline V gene (reference sequence). The CDR3 is 15 residues long. V lost 3 bases to trimming and J lost 4 bases; unmatched junction nucleotides: 8. Written as DNA, the CDR3 is TGTGCCAGCAGCTCTACGGGGGGGCTAGGAGAGACCCAGTACTTC. Amino acid sequence: CASSSTGGLGETQYF.

This clonotype has ten or more counts. The chain couples TRBV10-3 to TRBJ1-1, with 10 bases that match TRBD1. The CDR3 spans 13 residues. V lost 10 bases to trimming and J lost 4 bases; unmatched junction nucleotides: 6. Germline CDR1 ENHRY, CDR2 SYGVKD. This CDR3 reads CATGTGEATEAFF. For the CDR3, the DNA is TGTGCCACCGGGACAGGGGAGGCCACTGAAGCTTTCTTT.

This clonotype was seen a handful of times. This sequence joins TRBV29-1 and TRBJ2-1; D uncertain. The V end was cut by 4 bases, the J end by 8 bases, with 18 bases between. Looked up from germline, CDR1 is SQVTM and CDR2 is ANQGSEA. The length of the CDR3 is 14 residues. Here the CDR3 DNA reads TGCAGCGTTGTGCGGCTAGACGGCGCCTATGAGCAGTTCTTC. Its translation is CSVVRLDGAYEQFF.

Only a few counts were recorded for this clonotype. The chain joins TRBV3-1 to TRBJ2-2; D perhaps matches TRBD2 (5 bases). Germline V gene sequence: CDR1 LGHDT, CDR2 YNNKEL (reference sequence). The CDR3 has 14 residues. Trimming took off 1 base at V and 8 bases at J, with 11 bases between the two ends. The CDR3: CASSQVLGSGELFF. The CDR3 DNA reads as TGTGCCAGCAGCCAAGTCTTAGGGAGTGGGGAGCTGTTTTTT.

The chain combines TRBV5-4 with TRBJ2-1, with a possible D match to TRBD2 (6 bases). This CDR3 comprises 12 residues. Germline CDR1 SGHNT, CDR2 YYREEE (reference sequence). V was shortened by 4 bases and J by 8 bases, with 10 bases between the two germline ends. The CDR3 nucleotides are TGTGCCAGCAGCCGGGACTTCGATGAGCAGTTCTTC. Protein product: CASSRDFDEQFF.

The table lists this clonotype with a few counts. The chain employs TRBV6-5 and TRBJ1-2, with TRBD1 matching over 8 bases. Germline V gene sequence: CDR1 MNHEY, CDR2 SVGAGI. J was trimmed by 0 bases and V by 0 bases; bases with no gene match: 9. The CDR3 runs to 18 residues. CDR3: CASSYSAGGLTANYGYTF. The CDR3 DNA reads TGTGCCAGCAGTTACTCAGCAGGGGGCTTAACGGCTAACTATGGCTACACCTTC.

This clonotype was seen ten or more times. The chain links TRBV6-5 to TRBJ2-5; D might be TRBD2 (6 bases). With 4 bases removed from V and 1 base from J, the gap between germline ends came to 13 bases. The CDR3 has 15 residues. Germline V gene lookup returns CDR1 MNHEY and CDR2 SVGAGI. The CDR3 is CASSFGGAFQETQYF. The CDR3 DNA is TGTGCCAGCAGTTTTGGAGGGGCTTTCCAAGAGACCCAGTACTTC.

The chain links TRBV6-5 to TRBJ2-7; either TRBD1 or TRBD2 may fit D (5 bases each). CDR3 length equals 13 residues. Germline V gene sequence: CDR1 MNHEY, CDR2 SVGAGI. V was cut by 2 bases and J by 3 bases, with 8 bases left in between. The CDR3 protein is CASSYGTIYEQYF. CDR3 bases: TGTGCCAGCAGTTACGGGACCATCTACGAGCAGTACTTC.

The chain uses TRBV7-2 and TRBJ2-5; unclear D gene. In germline, CDR1 is SGHTA, CDR2 FQGNSA. V was clipped by 1 base and J by 1 base, with 7 bases between them. CDR3 length equals 14 residues. The CDR3 nucleotides are TGTGCCAGCAGCTTAGTCGCCATCCAAGAGACCCAGTACTTC. It yields the protein CASSLVAIQETQYF.

This clonotype has a count of ten or more. This chain connects TRBV27 to TRBJ2-2; 11 bases are shared with TRBD2. The CDR3 sequence is 16 residues long. V was pared by 5 bases and J by 8 bases, with 10 bases of the junction left unmatched. Germline-derived CDR1 and CDR2 are MNHEY and SMNVEV (reference sequence). CDR3 bases: TGTGCCAGCAGTCCCCAGTTAGCGGGGGGGCCTGGGGAGCTGTTTTTT. As protein: CASSPQLAGGPGELFF.

This clonotype was observed a handful of times. The gene calls are TRBV20-1 and TRBJ2-1; a weak D match, TRBD2 (7 bases). The CDR3 is 16 residues long. Trimming took 0 bases from V and 2 from J, leaving 14 bases between them. Germline V gene lookup returns CDR1 DFQATT and CDR2 SNEGSKA (reference sequence). The CDR3 sequence: CSARDLGGAAYNEQFF. The CDR3 nucleotides are TGCAGTGCTAGAGATCTTGGGGGGGCCGCCTACAATGAGCAGTTCTTC.

The sample holds many counts of this clonotype. The CDR3 loop is CSGIDRSNYGYTF. As DNA, the CDR3 is TGCAGTGGGATAGACAGATCTAACTATGGCTACACCTTC. The V call is TRBV20-1, the J call TRBJ1-2; TRBD1 is a possible D gene (5 bases). The V gene's germline CDR1 is DFQATT and CDR2 SNEGSKA (reference sequence). The CDR3 spans 13 residues. Trimming shortened V by 7 bases and J by 0 bases, and 12 bases separated the two germline ends.

This clonotype was detected ten times or more. CDR3 loop: CASSSTGATNTGELFF. The CDR3 DNA follows: TGTGCCAGCAGCTCTACAGGGGCCACGAACACCGGGGAGCTGTTTTTT. The V gene is TRBV7-3, the J gene TRBJ2-2; TRBD1 agrees at 7 bases. This CDR3 spans 16 amino acids. Germline V gene data show CDR1 as SGHTA and CDR2 as FQGTGA. With V trimmed by 4 bases and J by 0 bases, 5 bases remained unmatched.

This clonotype was picked up many times. The chain carries TRBV6-6 and TRBJ1-1; 8 nucleotides line up with TRBD1. Looked up from germline, CDR1 is MNHNY and CDR2 is SVGAGI (reference sequence). V shed 2 bases and J 4 bases; nucleotides not matched to a gene: 6. This CDR3 comprises 15 residues. CDR3 nucleotides: TGTGCCAGCAGTTACCCCGGACAGGGAAGCACTGAAGCTTTCTTT. This codes for CASSYPGQGSTEAFF.